Following are 14 T cell receptor beta chains from one sample sequenced in a study of blood T cell repertoires in COVID-19. Assay: immunoSEQ multiplex PCR; the TCRdb copy retains only in-frame clones and omits some. Among roughly 230,000 clones listed, nearly 90% were seen once. Material for sequencing was peripheral blood. The source is a woman in her thirties or forties who had recovered from COVID-19.

About this clone: One junction end disagrees with the germline gene, perhaps due to a read error. V gene TRBV27 combines with J gene TRBJ2-1; D might be TRBD2 (5 bases). Germline V gene sequence: CDR1 MNHEY, CDR2 SMNVEV (reference sequence). CDR3 size: 15 residues. CDR3 in DNA: TGTGCCAGCAGTAGCGGAAGCCCCTCCCACAATGAGCAGTTCTTC. This gives the protein CASSSGSPSHNEQFF.

The chain carries TRBV11-2 and TRBJ2-7; 7 positions agree with TRBD2. This CDR3 contains 16 residues. J gave up 1 base and V 6 bases, and 12 bases lay outside the gene matches. Germline V lookup: CDR1 SGHAT, CDR2 FQNNGV. The CDR3 region is CASSRTGGQSSYEQYF. CDR3 coding DNA: TGTGCCAGCAGTCGGACGGGGGGTCAATCTTCCTACGAGCAGTACTTC. Complete variable domain (other parts from reference TRBV11-2 and TRBJ2-7): EAGVAQSPRYKIIEKRQSVAFWCNPISGHATLYWYQQILGQGPKLLIQFQNNGVVDDSQLPKDRFSAERLKGVDSTLKIQPAKLEDSAVYLCASSRTGGQSSYEQYFGPGTRLTVT.

V is TRBV4-2 and J is TRBJ1-1, with 7 nucleotides matching TRBD1. The length of the CDR3 is 15 residues. Trimming at V came to 3 bases and at J to 1 base, leaving 5 bases not matched to a gene. Per the germline V gene, CDR1 is LGHNA and CDR2 is YNFKEQ. CDR3 sequence: CASSQVTGRNTEAFF. CDR3 bases: TGTGCCAGCAGCCAGGTGACAGGGCGGAACACTGAAGCTTTCTTT.

The V and J genes are TRBV4-2 and TRBJ2-7; maybe TRBD1 (6 bases). The CDR3 contains 16 residues. Germline V gives CDR1 LGHNA, CDR2 YNFKEQ. Between the trimmed V and J ends, which lost 1 base and 3 bases, there was a span of 16 bases. In nucleotides, the CDR3 is TGTGCCAGCAGCCAAGGGTTGGACAGAAACTTCTACGAGCAGTACTTC. Translated: CASSQGLDRNFYEQYF.

This chain links TRBV6-1 with TRBJ1-6, with D unresolved. CDR3 size: 13 residues. V was shortened by 2 bases and J by 7 bases, with 6 bases between the two germline ends. Germline values: CDR1 MNHNS, CDR2 SASEGT. As DNA, the CDR3 is TGTGCCAGCAGTGAAACGCGGAATTCACCCCTCCACTTT. Encoded protein: CASSETRNSPLHF.

The chain carries TRBV5-1 and TRBJ1-4; TRBD1 matches 8 bases. CDR1 and CDR2 from the germline V gene are SGHRS and YFSETQ. The V gene end was trimmed by 1 base and the J gene end by 8 bases; junction bases not matched to a gene: 10. This CDR3 contains 16 residues. CDR3 loop: CASSLPPGTGGEKLFF. CDR3 in DNA: TGCGCCAGCAGCTTGCCTCCCGGGACAGGAGGGGAAAAACTGTTTTTT.

The chain joins TRBV4-2 to TRBJ2-1; 15 nucleotides match TRBD2. The CDR3 is 21 residues long. After removal of 0 bases from V and 0 bases from J, the junction contained 9 bases not matched to a gene. Germline-derived CDR1 and CDR2 are LGHNA and YNFKEQ. The CDR3 nucleotides are TGTGCCAGCAGCCAAGATCGAGGACTAGCGGGGGGGCCCCACTCCTACAATGAGCAGTTCTTC. Its translation is CASSQDRGLAGGPHSYNEQFF.

The chain has TRBV4-3 and TRBJ1-4; possible D gene TRBD1, 6 bases. The CDR3 runs 13 residues. The germline CDR1 and CDR2 sequences are LGHNA and YSLEER. Trimming removed 5 bases from V and 8 bases from J, with 12 bases in between. In DNA, the CDR3 is TGCGCCAGCAGCACACAGGGTGGGGAAAAACTGTTTTTT. Translation gives CASSTQGGEKLFF.

The chain is built from TRBV11-2 and TRBJ2-3; 7 bases are shared with TRBD1. The CDR3 spans 15 residues. Trimming cost V 4 bases and J 3 bases; bases outside gene matches: 7. Germline lookup yields CDR1 SGHAT and CDR2 FQNNGV. DNA of the CDR3: TGTGCCAGCAGCTCGCGGGCAGGGGGAACAGATACGCAGTATTTT. As protein: CASSSRAGGTDTQYF.

The V and J genes are TRBV27 and TRBJ2-1, with a tentative D call TRBD2 (6 bases). The CDR3 spans 18 residues. Trimming cost V 6 bases and J 5 bases, with 26 bases left between them. Germline assignment: CDR1 MNHEY and CDR2 SMNVEV (reference sequence). Here the CDR3 reads CASSATGGRGIRHNEQFF. The CDR3 bases are TGTGCCAGCAGCGCCACCGGAGGCCGCGGGATAAGACACAATGAGCAGTTCTTC.

This clone was observed a few times. CDR3 amino acids: CATSDVGFGTGANVLTF. CDR3 bases: TGTGCCACCAGTGACGTTGGGTTCGGGACTGGGGCCAACGTCCTGACTTTC. The genes are TRBV24-1 and TRBJ2-6; weak D call: TRBD2 (5 bases). Germline V gene sequence: CDR1 KGHDR, CDR2 SFDVKD. The CDR3 is 17 amino acids. Deletions cut 4 bases from V and 2 bases from J, with 14 bases between.

The chain recombines TRBV10-3 with TRBJ2-7; D is ambiguous. Trimming stripped 2 bases from V and 3 bases from J, with 8 bases between. Germline V gives CDR1 ENHRY, CDR2 SYGVKD. CDR3 length: 13 residues. DNA of the CDR3: TGTGCCATCAGTGAGAGGCAGGACTACGAGCAGTACTTC. This translates into CAISERQDYEQYF.

CDR3 protein: CASSLVGVGGTDTQYF. In DNA, the CDR3 is TGTGCCAGCAGCTTAGTAGGAGTAGGAGGCACAGATACGCAGTATTTT. The V call is TRBV7-6, the J call TRBJ2-3; the D is unclear. CDR3 length: 16 amino acids. V lost 1 base to trimming and J lost 1 base, with 12 bases between them. CDR1 is SGHVS and CDR2 is FNYEAQ in the germline V gene.

V usage is TRBV11-3 and J usage is TRBJ2-1; 10 nucleotides align to TRBD2. V dropped 4 bases and J dropped 4; count of bases not matched to a gene: 4. CDR3 length: 15 residues. Germline values: CDR1 SGHNT, CDR2 YENEEA. The CDR3 region has the DNA TGTGCCAGCAGCTCGAGCGGGAGGGGATACAATGAGCAGTTCTTC. This encodes CASSSSGRGYNEQFF.